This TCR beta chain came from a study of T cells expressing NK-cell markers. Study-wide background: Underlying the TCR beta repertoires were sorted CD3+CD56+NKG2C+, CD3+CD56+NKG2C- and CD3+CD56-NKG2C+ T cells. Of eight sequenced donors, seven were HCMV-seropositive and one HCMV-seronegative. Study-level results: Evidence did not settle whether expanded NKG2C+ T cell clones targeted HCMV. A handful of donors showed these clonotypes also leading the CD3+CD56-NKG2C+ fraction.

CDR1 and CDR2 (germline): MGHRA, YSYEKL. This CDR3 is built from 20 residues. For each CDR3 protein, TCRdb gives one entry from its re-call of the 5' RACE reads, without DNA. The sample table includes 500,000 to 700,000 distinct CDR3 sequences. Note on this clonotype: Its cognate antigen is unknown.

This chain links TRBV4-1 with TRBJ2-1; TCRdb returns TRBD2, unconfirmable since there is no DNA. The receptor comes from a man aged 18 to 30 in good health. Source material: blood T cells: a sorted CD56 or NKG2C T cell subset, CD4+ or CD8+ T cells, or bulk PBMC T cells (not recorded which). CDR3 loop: CASSQDSGLAGAGSYNEQFF.